The following is a TCR beta chain sequence with its context. Its target is unknown. This record belongs to a study of Ad26.COV2.S vaccination and SARS-CoV-2 variants. Findings and caveats of the study: The analyses of TCR breadth and depth may have understated the size of total T cell responses. Breadth, reportedly substantial, characterized the spike-specific CD8+ and CD4+ T cell responses after vaccination.

The V gene end was trimmed by 5 bases and the J gene end by 10 bases; junction bases not matched to a gene: 5. Germline loops: CDR1 LNHNV, CDR2 YYDKDF (reference sequence). The CDR3 is made up of 13 amino acids. The table came from immunoSEQ multiplex PCR; TCRdb's copy has only in-frame clones and leaves some out. Of approximately 340,000 clones listed, about 90% are singletons. This receptor was identified in a human donor who had recovered from COVID-19. The sample consisted of peripheral blood, taken after recovery from COVID-19. The V call is TRBV15, the J call TRBJ2-1, with 10 nucleotides matching TRBD2. The CDR3 DNA reads as TGTGCCACCAGCGGAGCGGGGGGGCACGAGCAGTTCTTC. Translated, it gives CATSGAGGHEQFF.